A single sample gave rise to the 3 T cell receptor beta chains below, sequenced in a study of Ad26.COV2.S vaccination and SARS-CoV-2 variants. Treatment defined: roughly 20 received Ad26.COV2.S at low or high dose, single or two shots; about 5 received placebo; per-sample allocation not given. Repertoires come from day 63 after the first vaccine or placebo injection. Clones were read by immunoSEQ multiplex PCR, and TCRdb kept only the in-frame ones, dropping some. The sample carries roughly 400,000 clones, 75% to 90% recorded once. The starting material was peripheral blood, obtained in a trial of Ad26.COV2.S vaccine versus placebo. The receptors shown here come from a person aged 18-65 years who received the Ad26.COV2.S COVID-19 vaccine or a placebo.

The chain carries TRBV6-5 and TRBJ2-7, with 9 nucleotides matching TRBD1. Trimming at V came to 5 bases and at J to 3 bases, leaving 2 bases not matched to a gene. Germline CDR1 and CDR2: MNHEY and SVGAGI. The CDR3 spans 13 residues. CDR3 DNA: TGTGCCAGCAGTCCGACAGGGGGCTACGAGCAGTACTTC. It yields the protein CASSPTGGYEQYF.

The CDR3, as DNA: TGTGCCAGCAGTTCCACGTGGAGGAATTCACCCCTCCACTTT. This gives the protein CASSSTWRNSPLHF. The chain employs TRBV28 and TRBJ1-6; D not resolved. Germline CDR1 and CDR2: MDHEN and SYDVKM. The V gene lost 4 bases and the J gene lost 7 bases, with 11 bases spanning the gap. The CDR3 has 14 residues.

The chain couples TRBV19 to TRBJ1-5, with D perhaps matching TRBD1 (6 bases). The CDR3 has 16 residues. Germline CDR1 is LNHDA and CDR2 is SQIVND (reference sequence). The V end lost 10 bases, the J end lost 3 bases, and 22 bases lay between the germline ends. CDR3 nucleotide sequence: TGTGCCACCTTAGAAGACAGGAGTTTGACCAATCAGCCCCAGCATTTT. Its translation is CATLEDRSLTNQPQHF.